This record covers a single T cell receptor (beta chain). Its cognate antigen is unknown. Reverse transcription of about 0.5 to 1 ug RNA used random hexamers. It was immunoSEQ multiplex PCR that amplified TCR beta CDR3 across 54 Vbeta and 13 Jbeta. TCRdb independently ran MiXCR on the immunoSEQ multiplex PCR reads; one entry per CDR3 protein. The sample contains around 81,000 distinct CDR3 sequences, about 94% of which appear only once. The data are from a study of CD8 T cells in Susac syndrome. Study summary: Each patient with Susac syndrome, at the time of blood draw, was therapy-naive, on corticosteroids, or on intravenous immunoglobulin alone. Study-wide points: CD8+ clonal expansion in Susac was maximal in TEMRA cells and in active patients.

The germline V gene encodes CDR1 SEHNR and CDR2 FQNEAQ (reference sequence). The CDR3 has 15 amino acids. After removal of 7 bases from V and 6 bases from J, the junction contained 13 bases not matched to a gene. The TCR comes from a human donor with Susac syndrome. Sequencing was done on a sample of CD8+ T cells from PBMCs. V usage is TRBV7-9 and J usage is TRBJ2-7; 9 bases are a match to TRBD2. In DNA form, the CDR3 reads TGTGCCAGCACCCCCGGGGTAGCGGGAGAAGGCGAGCAGTACTTC. Protein sequence: CASTPGVAGEGEQYF.